This T cell receptor (beta chain) is from a study of Graves' ophthalmopathy and Graves' hyperthyroidism. RNA transcripts yielded amplified TCR beta CDR3 regions. HTBI primers served in a first-round RT-PCR, which a second-round multiplex PCR followed. TCRdb processed the multiplex PCR reads anew with MiXCR; each CDR3 protein has one entry. The sample contains around 1,000,000 distinct CDR3 sequences, about two fifths of which appear only once. This clonotype was counted only a few times. The antigen is undetermined. Deletions cut 10 bases from V and 3 bases from J, with 19 bases between. The CDR3 has 14 amino acids. Looked up from germline, CDR1 is ENHRY and CDR2 is SYGVKD. Study-wide results and caveats: Ophthalmopathy progression was predicted with about 67% sensitivity and roughly 72% specificity.

The sequenced sample consisted of peripheral blood or thyroid tissue (not recorded which). The TCR sequence derives from an adult man with Graves' hyperthyroidism. The chain joins TRBV10-3 to TRBJ2-7, with a possible D match to TRBD1 (6 bases). The CDR3 DNA sequence: TGTGCCAGCGGGCGGGCAGGGGACGTCTACGAGCAGTACTTC. As protein: CASGRAGDVYEQYF.